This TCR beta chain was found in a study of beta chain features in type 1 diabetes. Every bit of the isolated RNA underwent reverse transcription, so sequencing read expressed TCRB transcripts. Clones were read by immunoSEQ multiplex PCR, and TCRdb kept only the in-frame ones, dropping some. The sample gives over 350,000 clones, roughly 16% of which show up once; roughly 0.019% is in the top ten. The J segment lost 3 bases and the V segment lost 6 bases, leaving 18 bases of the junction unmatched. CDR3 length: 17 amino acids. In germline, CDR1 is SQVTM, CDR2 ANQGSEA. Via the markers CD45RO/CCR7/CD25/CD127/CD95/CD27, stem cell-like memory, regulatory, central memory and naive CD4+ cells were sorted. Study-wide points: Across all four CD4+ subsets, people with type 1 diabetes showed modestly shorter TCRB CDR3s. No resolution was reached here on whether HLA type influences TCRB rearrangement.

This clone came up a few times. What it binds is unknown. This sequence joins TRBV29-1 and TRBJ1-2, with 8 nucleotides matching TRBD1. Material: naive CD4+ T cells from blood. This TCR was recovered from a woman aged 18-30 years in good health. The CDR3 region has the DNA TGCAGCGTGGCCGGTCGGGACAGGCGCCTTACGGACTATGGCTACACCTTC. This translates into CSVAGRDRRLTDYGYTF. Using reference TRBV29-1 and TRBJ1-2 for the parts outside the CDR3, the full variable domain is SAVISQKPSRDICQRGTSLTIQCQVDSQVTMMFWYRQQPGQSLTLIATANQGSEATYESGFVIDKFPISRPNLTFSTLTVSNMSPEDSSIYLCSVAGRDRRLTDYGYTFGSGTRLTVV.